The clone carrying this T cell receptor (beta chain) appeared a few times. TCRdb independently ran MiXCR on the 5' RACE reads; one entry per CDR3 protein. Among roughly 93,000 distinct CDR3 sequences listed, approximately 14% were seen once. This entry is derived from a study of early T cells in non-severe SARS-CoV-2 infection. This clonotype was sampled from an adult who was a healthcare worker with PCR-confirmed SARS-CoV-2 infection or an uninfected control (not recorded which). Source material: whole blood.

CDR3 nucleotide sequence: TGTGCCAGCAGCCAAGATGCAGACAGGGTGCGAGAAAAACTGTTTTTT. It specifies CASSQDADRVREKLFF. The chain employs TRBV9 and TRBJ1-4; 7 nucleotides agree with TRBD1. The CDR3 consists of 16 residues. V lost 4 bases and J lost 8; bases outside the gene matches: 14. CDR1 SGDLS and CDR2 YYNGEE come from the germline V gene.